The 11 T cell receptor beta chains listed next were all sequenced from one sample in a study of human T cells and chemical hapten exposure. Time point here: patch test 2, 6 weeks after DPC sensitization. Indicated treatment: therapeutic diphenylcyclopropenone sensitization with weekly scalp DPC. TCRdb recomputed calls from the RACE reads with MiXCR, one row per CDR3 protein. The profile shows 350,000 to 400,000 distinct CDR3 sequences, about 6% of them singletons. Sequenced material: whole blood, taken in connection with sensitization to the hapten diphenylcyclopropenone (DPC). The receptors were gathered from a woman aged 18-29 years with alopecia areata. Some clones in this sample may be carry-over from other donors' samples.

This clonotype has ten or more counts. The chain joins TRBV5-1 to TRBJ1-2, with TRBD1 matching over 8 bases. Germline CDR1 reads SGHRS; CDR2 reads YFSETQ. The CDR3 is made up of 16 amino acids. Losses at the gene ends were 0 bases for V and 6 bases for J; bases not matched to a gene: 10. In DNA form, the CDR3 reads TGCGCCAGCAGCTTGGCCAGGGCAGGGGGCGCGAATGGCTACACCTTC. Amino acids: CASSLARAGGANGYTF.

This clonotype was seen ten or more times. The V and J genes are TRBV12-3 or TRBV12-4 and TRBJ2-1, with TRBD2 identical over 7 bases. The ends lost 5 bases at V and 8 bases at J; junction bases unmatched: 12. The CDR3 sequence is 15 residues long. The CDR3 DNA reads TGTGCCAGCAGTGAGTCTGGGAGGACTAGGGATGAGCAGTTCTTC. The encoded protein is CASSESGRTRDEQFF.

The chain links TRBV5-1 to TRBJ1-4, with D unresolved. Germline values: CDR1 SGHRS, CDR2 YFSETQ. Deletions cut 0 bases from V and 4 bases from J, with 10 bases between. CDR3 length equals 15 residues. CDR3 nucleotides: TGCGCCAGCAGCTTGGAACAAGCCTTTAATGAAAAACTGTTTTTT. The encoded protein is CASSLEQAFNEKLFF.

This clonotype was counted ten times or more. CDR3 sequence: CASSQFRGQSTEAFF. In nucleotides, the CDR3 is TGTGCCAGCAGCCAATTCAGGGGGCAAAGTACTGAAGCTTTCTTT. The V call is TRBV14, the J call TRBJ1-1; 8 nucleotides align to TRBD1. Trimming took 2 bases from V and 5 from J; bases not matched to a gene: 7. From germline, CDR1 is SGHDN and CDR2 FVKESK. The CDR3 has 15 residues.

This chain connects TRBV12-5 to TRBJ2-2; the D is unclear. The CDR3 consists of 12 residues. Trimming left V 7 bases short and J 3 bases short, with 6 bases between. Per the germline V gene, CDR1 is LGHNT and CDR2 is FRNRAP. CDR3 region: CASAVDTGELFF. For the CDR3, the DNA is TGTGCTAGTGCGGTAGACACCGGGGAGCTGTTTTTT.

This clonotype was counted only a few times. The chain uses TRBV20-1 and TRBJ1-1, with a possible D match to TRBD1 (5 bases). The CDR3 consists of 13 residues. CDR1 is DFQATT and CDR2 is SNEGSKA in the germline V gene (reference sequence). V was trimmed by 7 bases and J by 1 base, leaving 13 bases between them. The CDR3 here is CSVGRDANTEAFF. CDR3 in DNA: TGCAGTGTCGGGAGGGACGCGAACACTGAAGCTTTCTTT.

There are many counts of this clonotype. The chain carries TRBV27 and TRBJ2-5, with unresolved D. The CDR3 covers 14 residues. Looked up from germline, CDR1 is MNHEY and CDR2 is SMNVEV (reference sequence). V lost 6 bases and J lost 2, with 13 bases in between. Here the CDR3 reads CASRLARAQETQYF. The CDR3 nucleotides are TGTGCCAGCAGACTGGCTCGGGCTCAAGAGACCCAGTACTTC.

This clonotype was picked up many times. For the CDR3, the DNA is TGCGCCAGCAGCTTGGAGGGACAGACCTATGGCTACACCTTC. Translating gives CASSLEGQTYGYTF. This chain joins TRBV5-1 and TRBJ1-2; 7 bases match TRBD1. This CDR3 region has 14 residues. V was clipped by 0 bases and J by 4 bases; unmatched bases: 3. The V gene's germline CDR1 is SGHRS and CDR2 YFSETQ.

The V call is TRBV5-1, the J call TRBJ2-1; D uncertain. CDR3 size: 13 residues. CDR1 SGHRS and CDR2 YFSETQ come from the germline V gene. V was cut by 0 bases and J by 8 bases, with 9 bases left in between. CDR3 sequence reads: CASSLEVGDEQFF. In DNA, the CDR3 is TGCGCCAGCAGCTTGGAGGTTGGGGATGAGCAGTTCTTC.

This clonotype was counted between two and nine times. The chain is built from TRBV12-5 and TRBJ1-6; D may be TRBD1 (6 bases). Between the trimmed V and J ends, which lost 7 bases and 7 bases, there was a span of 14 bases. Germline-derived CDR1 and CDR2 are LGHNT and FRNRAP. The CDR3 totals 14 residues. CDR3 coding DNA: TGTGCTAGTGCCTCGGGGGGCAGCAATTCACCCCTCCACTTT. It codes for CASASGGSNSPLHF.

The chain carries TRBV25-1 and TRBJ1-4; D not certain. CDR3 length: 12 residues. CDR1 is MGHDK and CDR2 is SYGVNS in the germline V gene. V lost 6 bases and J 8 bases, leaving 10 bases between the germline ends. The CDR3 region has the DNA TGTGCCAGCAGCCCACCTCCCGAAAAACTGTTTTTT. Translating it yields CASSPPPEKLFF.